This TCR beta chain emerged from a study of T cell changes during pregnancy in multiple sclerosis. The CDR3 runs to 15 residues. The germline gives CDR1 PRHDT, CDR2 FYEKMQ (reference sequence). Trimming pared 0 bases from V and 6 bases from J, leaving 11 bases between. Assay used: immunoSEQ multiplex PCR; TCRdb lists only in-frame clones, some missing. The sample yields tens of thousands of clones, around 92% seen once. The sequencing used peripheral blood, collected after pregnancy. The TCR was taken from a female donor with multiple sclerosis, enrolled in a pregnancy study. V usage is TRBV13 and J usage is TRBJ2-2; D remains unclear. The CDR3 nucleotides read TGTGCCAGCAGCTTAGGCTCGAGGATCGCCGGGGAGCTGTTTTTT. Amino acids: CASSLGSRIAGELFF.